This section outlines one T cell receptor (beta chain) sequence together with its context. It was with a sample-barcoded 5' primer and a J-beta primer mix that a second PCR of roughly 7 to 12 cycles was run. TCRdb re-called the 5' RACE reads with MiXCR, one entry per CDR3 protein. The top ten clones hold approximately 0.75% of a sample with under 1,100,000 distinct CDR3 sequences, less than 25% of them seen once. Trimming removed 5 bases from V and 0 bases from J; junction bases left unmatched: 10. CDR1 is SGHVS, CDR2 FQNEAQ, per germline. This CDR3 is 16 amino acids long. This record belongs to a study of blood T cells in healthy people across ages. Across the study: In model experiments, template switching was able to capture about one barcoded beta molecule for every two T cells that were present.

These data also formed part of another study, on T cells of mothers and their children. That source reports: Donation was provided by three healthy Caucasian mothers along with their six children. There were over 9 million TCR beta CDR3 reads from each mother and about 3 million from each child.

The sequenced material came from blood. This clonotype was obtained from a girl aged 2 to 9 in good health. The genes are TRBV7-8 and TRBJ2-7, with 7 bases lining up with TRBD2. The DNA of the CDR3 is TGTGCCAGCAGCCCCACGGGGGGAGGGTACTCCTACGAGCAGTACTTC. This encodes CASSPTGGGYSYEQYF.